These 25 T cell receptor beta chains originate from one sample sequenced in a study of CD8 T cells in Susac syndrome. Random hexamers were used to reverse transcribe an amount of about 0.45 to 1 ug RNA. Each CDR3 protein is one row after TCRdb ran MiXCR on the immunoSEQ multiplex PCR reads. The sample records 150,000 to 190,000 distinct CDR3 sequences, around 95% being singletons. Sequencing was done on a sample of CD8+ T cells from PBMCs. The origin of the receptors is a human donor with multiple sclerosis.

The rearrangement joins TRBV30 to TRBJ2-7; D is unclear. Trimming cost V 2 bases and J 2 bases, with 7 bases left between them. Germline loops: CDR1 GTSNPN, CDR2 SVGIG (reference sequence). CDR3 length equals 12 residues. The CDR3 nucleotides are TGTGCCTGGAGTACACATACCTACGAGCAGTACGTC. Encoded protein: CAWSTHTYEQYV.

The rearrangement joins TRBV20-1 to TRBJ2-1, with a possible D match to TRBD2 (6 bases). The V gene's germline CDR1 is DFQATT and CDR2 SNEGSKA (reference sequence). This CDR3 region has 14 residues. V shed 7 bases and J shed 3 bases, with 16 bases lying between them. In DNA, the CDR3 is TGCAGTGGAATTATCGGCGGGGACTACAATGAGCAGTTCTTC. Amino acid sequence: CSGIIGGDYNEQFF.

The chain combines TRBV6-6 with TRBJ2-2, with TRBD1 matching 11 bases. The CDR3 runs 15 residues. Germline V lookup: CDR1 MNHNY, CDR2 SVGAGI (reference sequence). Losses at the gene ends were 4 bases for V and 8 bases for J; bases not matched to a gene: 6. The CDR3 coding sequence is TGTGCCAGCAGTTCTAGGACAGGGGGCGAGGGGGAGCTGTTTTTT. It is translated as CASSSRTGGEGELFF.

The rearrangement uses TRBV13 and TRBJ2-3; D gene ambiguous. The germline V gene has CDR1 PRHDT and CDR2 FYEKMQ (reference sequence). The CDR3 length is 12 residues. V gave up 4 bases and J gave up 6 bases, with 8 bases separating them. The CDR3 DNA follows: TGTGCCAGCAGCTGGTGGGATGATACGCAGTATTTT. Its translation is CASSWWDDTQYF. Looking up the rest from reference TRBV13 and TRBJ2-3 gives the full variable domain: AAGVIQSPRHLIKEKRETATLKCYPIPRHDTVYWYQQGPGQDPQFLISFYEKMQSDKGSIPDRFSAQQFSDYHSELNMSSLELGDSALYFCASSWWDDTQYFGPGTRLTVL.

The chain uses TRBV30 and TRBJ2-1; D is undetermined. The ends were cut back, 4 bases at V and 6 bases at J, with 10 bases in the middle. CDR3 length equals 12 residues. CDR1 and CDR2 from the germline V gene are GTSNPN and SVGIG (reference sequence). The CDR3 nucleotides read TGTGCCTGGAAGGGCACCCCCAATGAGCAGTTCTTC. It encodes CAWKGTPNEQFF.

The rearrangement links TRBV30 to TRBJ2-7; TRBD1 is a possible D gene (5 bases). This CDR3 spans 12 amino acids. V shed 7 bases and J shed 2 bases, with 12 bases lying between them. Per the germline V gene, CDR1 is GTSNPN and CDR2 is SVGIG (reference sequence). CDR3 bases: TGTGCCTTTTCTGACAGCCCCTACGAGCAGTACTTC. Translated: CAFSDSPYEQYF.

The chain has TRBV9 and TRBJ1-5; TRBD1 matches 8 bases. Unmatched junction bases numbered 4, after V lost 3 bases and J lost 8 bases. CDR1 is SGDLS and CDR2 is YYNGEE in the germline V gene. The CDR3 is 13 amino acids. In DNA form, the CDR3 reads TGTGCCAGCAGCGGGACAGGGTCTAAGCCCCAGCATTTT. It translates to CASSGTGSKPQHF.

This chain uses TRBV30 with TRBJ1-3, with 8 bases fitting TRBD1. Germline trimming cut 4 bases from V and 4 bases from J; bases unmatched to any gene: 9. Germline CDR1 and CDR2: GTSNPN and SVGIG (reference sequence). The CDR3 covers 15 residues. Here the CDR3 DNA reads TGTGCCTGGACCCCGGACAGGGCAGGAGGAAACACCATATATTTT. It is translated as CAWTPDRAGGNTIYF.

V usage is TRBV23-1 and J usage is TRBJ2-7; 7 bases are a match to TRBD2. TRBV23-1 counts as an open reading frame of uncertain function. This CDR3 is built from 14 residues. The J segment lost 4 bases and the V segment lost 3 bases, leaving 6 bases of the junction unmatched. CDR3 residues: CASSHLGGGYEQYV. The CDR3 DNA follows: TGCGCCAGCAGTCACCTGGGGGGGGGTTACGAGCAGTACGTC.

This clonotype is a singleton in its sample. V and J are TRBV27 and TRBJ2-3, with 9 bases aligning to TRBD2. The germline CDR1 and CDR2 sequences are MNHEY and SMNVEV (reference sequence). The CDR3 is 16 amino acids. J lost 2 bases, V lost 5 bases, and 8 bases had no gene match. CDR3 sequence (DNA): TGTGCCAGCAGTCCTCCAGCGGGGGGACTCACAGATACGCAGTATTTT. Its protein is CASSPPAGGLTDTQYF.

The gene calls are TRBV3-1 and TRBJ1-5, with TRBD1 as a possible D gene (5 bases). V lost 0 bases and J lost 5, with 23 bases in between. This CDR3 comprises 19 residues. Germline V gene lookup returns CDR1 LGHDT and CDR2 YNNKEL (reference sequence). CDR3 bases: TGTGCCAGCAGCCAAGATGGGGTCGGACACGCGAATGGAGATCAGCCCCAGCATTTT. It codes for CASSQDGVGHANGDQPQHF.

The chain recombines TRBV30 with TRBJ1-1; no reliable D call. Germline V lookup: CDR1 GTSNPN, CDR2 SVGIG (reference sequence). The ends were cut back, 4 bases at V and 1 base at J, with 4 bases in the middle. The CDR3 contains 11 residues. Here the CDR3 reads CAWMGNTEAFF. CDR3 nucleotides: TGTGCCTGGATGGGGAACACTGAAGCTTTCTTT.

The CDR3 here is CASSHGLNTQYF. CDR3 bases: TGTGCCAGCAGCCACGGACTGAATACGCAGTATTTT. The gene calls are TRBV7-9 and TRBJ2-3; TRBD2 might be the D (5 bases). V was clipped by 5 bases and J by 7 bases, with 10 bases between them. Germline lookup yields CDR1 SEHNR and CDR2 FQNEAQ (reference sequence). This CDR3 spans 12 amino acids.

The chain couples TRBV15 to TRBJ1-2; D is unresolved. There are 13 residues in the CDR3. Trimming stripped 0 bases from V and 3 bases from J, with 5 bases between. Germline loops: CDR1 LNHNV, CDR2 YYDKDF (reference sequence). In DNA, the CDR3 is TGTGCCACCAGCAGAGAGACCGACTATGGCTACACCTTC. It yields the protein CATSRETDYGYTF.

This sequence joins TRBV13 and TRBJ2-6; D unresolved. Germline V gives CDR1 PRHDT, CDR2 FYEKMQ (reference sequence). CDR3 length: 15 residues. V was trimmed by 7 bases and J by 2 bases, leaving 12 bases between them. CDR3 in amino acids: CASKAGVAGANVLTF. For the CDR3, the DNA is TGTGCCAGCAAAGCCGGCGTGGCTGGGGCCAACGTCCTGACTTTC.

A word on this clonotype: A junction boundary mismatches the germline segment, possibly from a read error. This chain joins TRBV12-3 or TRBV12-4 and TRBJ1-3; unclear D gene. The CDR3 consists of 12 residues. For the CDR3, the DNA is TGTGCCAGCAGTTACCGACCGGGTCCTCCCGATTTT. This gives the protein CASSYRPGPPDF.

The genes are TRBV3-1 and TRBJ2-4; 7 bases match TRBD2. Germline V gene data show CDR1 as LGHDT and CDR2 as YNNKEL (reference sequence). This CDR3 has 14 amino acids. With 2 bases clipped from V and 8 bases from J, the junction kept 6 bases outside the gene matches. CDR3 loop: CASSQSGEEYIQYF. The CDR3 nucleotides are TGTGCCAGCAGCCAAAGCGGGGAAGAGTACATTCAGTACTTC.

The chain links TRBV5-4 to TRBJ2-7; 16 positions agree with TRBD2. Germline V gene data show CDR1 as SGHNT and CDR2 as YYREEE (reference sequence). V lost 0 bases, J lost 7 bases, and 16 bases stayed unmatched. The CDR3 consists of 20 residues. The CDR3 region has the DNA TGTGCCAGCAGCTTGGGCCCGGGACTAGCGGGGGGGCTCTCTGTGAGGGAGCAGTACGTC. It specifies CASSLGPGLAGGLSVREQYV.

This rearrangement joins TRBV7-9 to TRBJ2-1; maybe TRBD2 (6 bases). The CDR3 consists of 13 residues. The germline V gene encodes CDR1 SEHNR and CDR2 FQNEAQ (reference sequence). Trimming cost V 5 bases and J 9 bases, with 14 bases left between them. The chain's CDR3 is CASSPTVGGEQFF. The CDR3 coding sequence is TGTGCCAGCAGCCCTACGGTCGGGGGTGAGCAGTTCTTC. The full variable domain, its missing parts supplied by reference TRBV7-9 and TRBJ2-1, is DTGVSQNPRHKITKRGQNVTFRCDPISEHNRLYWYRQTLGQGPEFLTYFQNEAQLEKSRLLSDRFSAERPKGSFSTLEIQRTEQGDSAMYLCASSPTVGGEQFFGPGTRLTVL.

This chain connects TRBV7-9 to TRBJ2-3, with 11 bases fitting TRBD2. The CDR3 runs to 17 residues. V shed 3 bases, J shed 3 bases, and the junction held 8 bases outside the gene matches. Per germline, CDR1 SEHNR and CDR2 FQNEAQ (reference sequence). The CDR3 loop is CASSFPLAGGETDTQYF. Written as DNA, the CDR3 is TGTGCCAGCAGCTTCCCTCTAGCGGGGGGTGAGACAGATACGCAGTATTTT.

The V and J genes are TRBV12-3 or TRBV12-4 and TRBJ1-4, with 7 nucleotides matching TRBD1. Germline trimming cut 1 base from V and 7 bases from J; bases unmatched to any gene: 3. This CDR3 is built from 14 residues. The CDR3 DNA follows: TGTGCCAGCAGTTTAGGGCAGGGGGTTGAAAAACTGTTTTTT. It is translated as CASSLGQGVEKLFF.

J is TRBJ2-5 and V is TRBV7-9; TRBD2 agrees at 7 bases. The CDR3 sequence is 16 residues long. V gave up 5 bases and J gave up 0 bases; unmatched junction bases: 9. Germline V gene sequence: CDR1 SEHNR, CDR2 FQNEAQ (reference sequence). CDR3 nucleotides: TGTGCCAGCAGCCCTGCGATCGGGACTAACCAAGAGACCCAGTACTTC. Amino acids: CASSPAIGTNQETQYF.

This clonotype showed up just once. V is TRBV13 and J is TRBJ2-2; 10 nucleotides match TRBD1. The CDR3 spans 16 residues. Per the germline V gene, CDR1 is PRHDT and CDR2 is FYEKMQ (reference sequence). Trimming at V came to 0 bases and at J to 4 bases, leaving 2 bases not matched to a gene. DNA of the CDR3: TGTGCCAGCAGCTTAGGGGACAGGGGGAGCACCGGGGAGCTGTTTTTT. Protein: CASSLGDRGSTGELFF. The full variable domain, in which reference TRBV13 and TRBJ2-2 provide the parts outside the CDR3, is AAGVIQSPRHLIKEKRETATLKCYPIPRHDTVYWYQQGPGQDPQFLISFYEKMQSDKGSIPDRFSAQQFSDYHSELNMSSLELGDSALYFCASSLGDRGSTGELFFGEGSRLTVL.

This chain uses TRBV27 with TRBJ2-3; D could derive from TRBD1 or TRBD2 (5 bases each). The CDR3 extends over 14 amino acids. The V and J ends lost 4 bases and 1 base respectively, with 9 bases between them. Germline CDR1 is MNHEY and CDR2 is SMNVEV (reference sequence). The CDR3 loop is CASSWVGGTDTQYF. DNA of the CDR3: TGTGCCAGCAGTTGGGTGGGGGGCACAGATACGCAGTATTTT.

About this clonotype: An end of the junction differs from the germline gene, which may be a read error. The V call is TRBV28, the J call TRBJ2-7, with D possibly being TRBD2 (5 bases). The germline CDR1 and CDR2 sequences are MDHEN and SYDVKM. This CDR3 spans 13 amino acids. Written as DNA, the CDR3 is TGCGCCAGCAGTTTAGCCCGGTCGGGAGAGCAGTACTTC. This encodes CASSLARSGEQYF.